This T cell receptor (beta chain) is drawn from a study of blood T cell repertoires in COVID-19. Study overall: In each case, the material was cDNA or gDNA derived from T cells, B-cell-depleted T cells, or PBMCs.

The CDR3 is made up of 13 amino acids. V was pared by 4 bases and J by 8 bases, with 17 bases between. Germline V gives CDR1 GTSNPN, CDR2 SVGIG (reference sequence). Residents of about 25 US areas, aged about 18 to 89 years, made up the participants. Study processing details: Reference gene primer amplification gave estimated nucleated cell counts. Sequenced by immunoSEQ multiplex PCR; TCRdb stores in-frame clones only, minus some. For V, J and clone size, that table is used; D and trimming come from the DNA. The table shows 320,000 or so clones, with more than 75% occurring only once. The clonotype comes from a woman between 25 and 40 years old who had recovered from COVID-19. The gene calls are TRBV30 and TRBJ1-2; tentative D call: TRBD1 (6 bases). The specimen was PBMCs or T cells enriched from blood (not recorded which). The CDR3 DNA reads as TGTGCCTGGACTCCGGGCGGGGGCTTAGGCTACACCTTC. It is translated as CAWTPGGGLGYTF.